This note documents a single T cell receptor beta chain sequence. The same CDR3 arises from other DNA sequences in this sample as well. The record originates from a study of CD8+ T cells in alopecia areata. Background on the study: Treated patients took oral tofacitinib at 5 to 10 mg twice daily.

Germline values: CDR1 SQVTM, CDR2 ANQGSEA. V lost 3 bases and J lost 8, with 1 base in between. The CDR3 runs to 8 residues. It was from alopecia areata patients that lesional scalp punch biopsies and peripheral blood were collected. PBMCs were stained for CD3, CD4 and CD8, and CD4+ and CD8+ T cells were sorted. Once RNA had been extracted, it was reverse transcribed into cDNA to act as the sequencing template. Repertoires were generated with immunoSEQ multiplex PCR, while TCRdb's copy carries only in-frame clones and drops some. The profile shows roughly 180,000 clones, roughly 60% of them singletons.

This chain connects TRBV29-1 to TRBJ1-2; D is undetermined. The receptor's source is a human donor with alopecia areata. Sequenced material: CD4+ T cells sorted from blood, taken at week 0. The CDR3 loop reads CSVDGYTF. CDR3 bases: TGCAGCGTTGACGGCTACACCTTC.